The clone carrying this T cell receptor (beta chain) was counted between two and nine times. Its antigen is currently unknown. The sample originates from a study of T-cell reconstitution after alpha-beta-depleted transplantation in children. Findings of the study overall: From surviving recipient T cells and thymic progenitors came the high day-60 TCRbeta diversity observed in some patients. At one year after transplant, newly produced T cells mostly accounted for T-cell counts and diversity. It was reported that alpha-beta T cells came from several hundred expanded graft clones (about two months after transplant).

This CDR3 comprises 16 residues. Germline V gene lookup returns CDR1 MGHRA and CDR2 YSYEKL. Trimming took 7 bases from V and 6 from J, leaving 25 bases between them. During its preparation, the TCRbeta library received unique molecular identifiers. TCRdb called the PCR reads again in MiXCR, with one record for every CDR3 protein. The sample lists 780,000 or so distinct CDR3 sequences, roughly 15% occurring once. This clonotype originated in a male patient aged 5 to 17 who had a stem cell transplant for acute lymphoblastic leukemia, so the T cells may come from the graft donor. Material: PBMCs, mostly from graft donor cells, obtained 360 days after TCRalphabeta/CD19-depleted stem cell transplant. The chain has TRBV4-1 and TRBJ2-7; tentatively, D is TRBD2 (6 bases). CDR3 protein: CASTLSGGRDGGEQYF. CDR3 nucleotides: TGCGCCAGCACCTTAAGTGGAGGGCGGGATGGTGGCGAGCAGTACTTC.